The 25 T cell receptor beta chains below were found in one sample sequenced in a study of blood T cell repertoires in COVID-19. Libraries were prepared by immunoSEQ multiplex PCR; TCRdb keeps only in-frame clonotypes and omits some of them. The sample records 190,000 or so clones, about 83% being singletons. Source material: peripheral blood. The receptors were gathered from a woman aged 18-29 years who had recovered from COVID-19.

The chain is built from TRBV5-4 and TRBJ2-1; 8 positions match TRBD2. Losses at the gene ends were 0 bases for V and 8 bases for J; bases not matched to a gene: 1. This CDR3 has 13 amino acids. Looked up from germline, CDR1 is SGHNT and CDR2 is YYREEE (reference sequence). The CDR3 here is CASSLAGRDEQFF. CDR3 DNA sequence: TGTGCCAGCAGCTTGGCCGGGAGGGATGAGCAGTTCTTC.

V is TRBV6-2 or TRBV6-3 and J is TRBJ2-7; 7 positions agree with TRBD2. In germline, CDR1 is MNHEY, CDR2 SVGEGT. The CDR3 has 17 residues. V shed 5 bases, J shed 1 base, and the junction held 14 bases outside the gene matches. The CDR3 DNA reads TGTGCCAGCAGTAGCCCCCCGGCGGGAGTGAATTCCTACGAGCAGTACGTC. Amino acids: CASSSPPAGVNSYEQYV.

A single count supports this clone. This chain connects TRBV5-4 to TRBJ2-3; 7 bases fit TRBD2. The CDR3 has 14 residues. Germline V gene lookup returns CDR1 SGHNT and CDR2 YYREEE (reference sequence). V lost 2 bases and J lost 4; bases outside the gene matches: 4. CDR3 coding DNA: TGTGCCAGCAGCTTTCGCGGGGGTGCAGATACGCAGTATTTT. This gives the protein CASSFRGGADTQYF.

This chain connects TRBV6-1 to TRBJ2-7; 8 bases map to TRBD1. The germline gives CDR1 MNHNS, CDR2 SASEGT. J lost 7 bases, V lost 3 bases, and 5 bases had no gene match. This CDR3 is 13 amino acids long. The CDR3 nucleotides read TGTGCCAGCAGTGAGACAGGGGTAGGAGAGCAGTACTTC. Its protein is CASSETGVGEQYF.

The rearrangement links TRBV29-1 to TRBJ2-5; the match to TRBD1 covers 7 bases. Germline assignment: CDR1 SQVTM and CDR2 ANQGSEA. The CDR3 contains 14 residues. The junction had 10 bases not matched to a gene; V was cut back by 3 bases and J by 6 bases. CDR3 in DNA: TGCAGCGTTGATGGGTTAGGGGGCGCGAAGACCCAGTACTTC. Residues: CSVDGLGGAKTQYF.

The chain couples TRBV19 to TRBJ1-4; the D gene is possibly TRBD1 (6 bases). Germline CDR1 is LNHDA and CDR2 is SQIVND (reference sequence). The ends were cut back, 6 bases at V and 8 bases at J, with 19 bases in the middle. CDR3 length: 15 amino acids. CDR3 in DNA: TGTGCCAGTAGGACAACGACAGGCTCTGGCGAAAAACTGTTTTTT. Translated, it gives CASRTTTGSGEKLFF.

The chain joins TRBV19 to TRBJ2-1, with 8 positions matching TRBD2. The CDR3 totals 13 residues. V gave up 8 bases and J gave up 8 bases; unmatched junction bases: 8. Germline V gene lookup returns CDR1 LNHDA and CDR2 SQIVND (reference sequence). In DNA form, the CDR3 reads TGTGCCAGTCAAGTGGCGGGGGGTCATGAGCAGTTCTTC. Translation gives CASQVAGGHEQFF.

This sequence joins TRBV6-2 or TRBV6-3 and TRBJ2-7, with 7 bases fitting TRBD1. Germline-derived CDR1 and CDR2 are MNHEY and SVGEGT. V lost 6 bases, J lost 1 base, and 3 bases stayed unmatched. The CDR3 has 13 residues. This CDR3 reads CASSNRGSYEQYV. The CDR3 DNA reads as TGTGCCAGCAGCAACAGGGGTTCCTACGAGCAGTACGTC.

The chain couples TRBV9 to TRBJ2-5; TRBD2 agrees at 13 bases. The V gene's germline CDR1 is SGDLS and CDR2 YYNGEE. The V segment lost 3 bases and the J segment 4 bases; nucleotides outside the gene matches: 12. The CDR3 consists of 18 residues. CDR3 residues: CASSAGLAGVGARETQYF. The CDR3 region has the DNA TGTGCCAGCAGCGCCGGACTAGCGGGAGTTGGGGCGAGAGAGACCCAGTACTTC.

The chain uses TRBV4-2 and TRBJ1-3; D unresolved. CDR3 length: 15 residues. V was shortened by 2 bases and J by 0 bases, with 8 bases between the two germline ends. Germline V gene sequence: CDR1 LGHNA, CDR2 YNFKEQ. The CDR3 DNA reads TGTGCCAGCAGCCAATTTTCGAGCTCTGGAAACACCATATATTTT. Amino acids: CASSQFSSSGNTIYF.

The gene calls are TRBV4-1 and TRBJ2-5; TRBD2 is a possible D gene (6 bases). The CDR3 spans 16 residues. V was pared by 1 base and J by 1 base, with 13 bases between. The germline gives CDR1 MGHRA, CDR2 YSYEKL. In DNA, the CDR3 is TGCGCCAGCAGCCAAGGGAGGGGTGCCACCCAAGAGACCCAGTACTTC. Translated: CASSQGRGATQETQYF.

The V call is TRBV29-1, the J call TRBJ2-4; TRBD1 matches 9 bases. The J segment lost 2 bases and the V segment lost 6 bases, leaving 5 bases of the junction unmatched. The CDR3 runs to 14 residues. Per the germline V gene, CDR1 is SQVTM and CDR2 is ANQGSEA. CDR3 nucleotide sequence: TGCAGCGTCGACAGGGGGTGGTCCAAAAACATTCAGTACTTC. Residues: CSVDRGWSKNIQYF.

The chain joins TRBV6-5 to TRBJ1-5; TRBD1 matches 7 bases. CDR3 length: 15 residues. In germline, CDR1 is MNHEY, CDR2 SVGAGI. V trimming: 0 bases; J trimming: 4 bases; junction bases outside the gene matches: 3. Written as DNA, the CDR3 is TGTGCCAGCAGTTACTCGACAGGGAATAATCAGCCCCAGCATTTT. Translated: CASSYSTGNNQPQHF.

This clone was counted once. In DNA, the CDR3 is TGTGCCAGCAGCCAAGCCGGGAAGGCTGGAAACACCATATATTTT. This codes for CASSQAGKAGNTIYF. J is TRBJ1-3 and V is TRBV14, with no clear D. Germline CDR1 reads SGHDN; CDR2 reads FVKESK. The CDR3 is made up of 15 amino acids. Trimming removed 1 base from V and 2 bases from J, with 9 bases in between.

The rearrangement uses TRBV10-3 and TRBJ2-3; 8 nucleotides match TRBD2. Germline trimming cut 7 bases from V and 1 base from J; bases unmatched to any gene: 4. The CDR3 is made up of 14 amino acids. Germline CDR1 is ENHRY and CDR2 is SYGVKD. This CDR3 reads CAINPGGRTDTQYF. In DNA form, the CDR3 reads TGTGCCATCAATCCGGGGGGGCGCACAGATACGCAGTATTTT.

The chain carries TRBV24-1 and TRBJ2-5, with D tentatively TRBD1 (5 bases). V was shortened by 2 bases and J by 1 base, with 10 bases between the two germline ends. Germline V lookup: CDR1 KGHDR, CDR2 SFDVKD. The CDR3 runs to 15 residues. The CDR3: CATSDSARGQETQYF. The CDR3 DNA reads TGTGCCACCAGTGATTCCGCTAGGGGCCAAGAGACCCAGTACTTC.

The chain carries TRBV19 and TRBJ1-5; D call uncertain. Germline CDR1 reads LNHDA; CDR2 reads SQIVND (reference sequence). This CDR3 spans 13 amino acids. V lost 4 bases and J lost 4, with 8 bases in between. CDR3 coding DNA: TGTGCCAGTAGTACCAGAAGAAATCAGCCCCAGCATTTT. Its protein product is CASSTRRNQPQHF.

This chain joins TRBV3-1 (or the pseudogene TRBV3-2) and TRBJ1-6, with D perhaps TRBD1 (5 bases). Germline-derived CDR1 and CDR2 are LGHDT and YNNKEL (reference sequence). V lost 4 bases and J 7 bases, leaving 14 bases between the germline ends. The CDR3 consists of 15 residues. CDR3 sequence (DNA): TGTGCCAGCAGCCCGCTAACAGGTTCAAATTCACCCCTCCACTTT. Amino acid sequence: CASSPLTGSNSPLHF.

This clone showed up just a few times. Here the CDR3 reads CASSFGNSPLHF. CDR3 sequence (DNA): TGTGCCAGCAGCTTCGGTAATTCACCCCTCCACTTT. The chain combines TRBV5-6 with TRBJ1-6; D gene unclear. Germline V gene sequence: CDR1 SGHDT, CDR2 YYEEEE. CDR3 size: 12 residues. The V end lost 2 bases, the J end lost 6 bases, and 3 bases lay between the germline ends.

This sequence joins TRBV7-9 and TRBJ1-2; 9 bases align to TRBD1. V was pared by 4 bases and J by 5 bases, with 20 bases of the junction left unmatched. Germline CDR1 is SEHNR and CDR2 is FQNEAQ (reference sequence). The CDR3 has 19 residues. DNA for the CDR3: TGTGCCAGCAGCTCGCCACCGGGACAGGGAGACTATGTGACATATGGCTACACCTTC. It encodes CASSSPPGQGDYVTYGYTF.

This clone was detected only a few times. The V call is TRBV4-1, the J call TRBJ2-2; maybe TRBD2 (5 bases). Trimming removed 3 bases at V and 6 bases at J, with 20 bases between. Germline values: CDR1 MGHRA, CDR2 YSYEKL. The CDR3 is 17 amino acids. CDR3 loop: CASSHLLVRDIPGELFF. As DNA, the CDR3 is TGCGCCAGCAGCCATCTACTAGTTCGAGATATACCCGGGGAGCTGTTTTTT.

This clone was detected a few times. The gene calls are TRBV11-2 and TRBJ2-4; TRBD2 agrees at 15 bases. Trimming took 5 bases from V and 7 from J; bases not matched to a gene: 6. This CDR3 contains 16 residues. Germline-derived CDR1 and CDR2 are SGHAT and FQNNGV. This CDR3 reads CASSAGLAGGGNIQYF. CDR3 coding DNA: TGTGCCAGCAGCGCAGGACTAGCGGGAGGGGGGAACATTCAGTACTTC.

The chain recombines TRBV7-2 with TRBJ2-5; 9 positions match TRBD2. CDR1 is SGHTA, CDR2 FQGNSA, per germline. This CDR3 has 15 amino acids. The V and J ends lost 3 bases and 4 bases, in that order; junction bases with no gene match: 6. The CDR3 is CASSFIAGVPETQYF. The CDR3 DNA reads as TGTGCCAGCAGCTTCATAGCGGGGGTGCCAGAGACCCAGTACTTC.

This rearrangement joins TRBV27 to TRBJ2-3; 10 bases are a match to TRBD2. The germline gives CDR1 MNHEY, CDR2 SMNVEV (reference sequence). The CDR3 has 18 amino acids. Germline trimming cut 0 bases from V and 9 bases from J; bases unmatched to any gene: 15. The DNA of the CDR3 is TGTGCCAGCAGTTTATCCGACGTTAGTCGTAGCGGGGGGAGGACGCAGTATTTT. Translation gives CASSLSDVSRSGGRTQYF.

The chain joins TRBV19 to TRBJ1-1; TRBD1 matches 12 bases. The CDR3 loop spans 16 amino acids. Trimming cost V 5 bases and J 6 bases; bases outside gene matches: 10. The V gene's germline CDR1 is LNHDA and CDR2 SQIVND (reference sequence). CDR3 protein: CASSLGTGGAGSEAFF. In DNA form, the CDR3 reads TGTGCCAGTAGTCTTGGGACAGGGGGCGCAGGGTCTGAAGCTTTCTTT.